Reported below is one T cell receptor (beta chain). This sample is part of a study of T cells after yellow fever vaccination. TCRdb re-called the 5' RACE reads through MiXCR, storing one row per CDR3 protein. The sample lists roughly 340,000 distinct CDR3 sequences; 8% to 10% were seen once. Sequencing used PBMCs, obtained on the day of the first yellow fever vaccination. This TCR came from a man between 18 and 29 years old who received the YFV17D yellow fever vaccine.

The CDR3 DNA reads as TGTGCCAGCAGTTACTCAAGGAGTCAGCCCCAGCATTTT. Its protein is CASSYSRSQPQHF. This chain connects TRBV6-5 to TRBJ1-5; D is unresolved. The V end lost 0 bases, the J end lost 6 bases, and 6 bases lay between the germline ends. The length of the CDR3 is 13 residues. Germline CDR1 reads MNHEY; CDR2 reads SVGAGI.